This T cell receptor (beta chain) appears in the sequencing data of a study of T cells after yellow fever vaccination. TCRdb reprocessed the 5' RACE reads with MiXCR, giving one entry per CDR3 protein. The sample lists approximately 350,000 distinct CDR3 sequences, more than 9% occurring once. Study-wide results and caveats: Most clones from primary vaccination resurfaced after the booster (around 95% CD4, approximately 88% CD8).

As for this clonotype: Its matching antigen is unknown.

The CDR3 runs 12 residues. Per the germline V gene, CDR1 is SGHTA and CDR2 is FQGNSA. With 6 bases removed from V and 6 bases from J, the gap between germline ends came to 8 bases. Here the sequenced sample was PBMCs, taken on the day of the first yellow fever vaccination. The receptor's source is a young man who received the YFV17D yellow fever vaccine. V and J are TRBV7-2 and TRBJ2-2, with D unresolved. DNA of the CDR3: TGTGCCAGCAGGAGTGGAGCCGGGGAGCTGTTTTTT. Translation: CASRSGAGELFF.